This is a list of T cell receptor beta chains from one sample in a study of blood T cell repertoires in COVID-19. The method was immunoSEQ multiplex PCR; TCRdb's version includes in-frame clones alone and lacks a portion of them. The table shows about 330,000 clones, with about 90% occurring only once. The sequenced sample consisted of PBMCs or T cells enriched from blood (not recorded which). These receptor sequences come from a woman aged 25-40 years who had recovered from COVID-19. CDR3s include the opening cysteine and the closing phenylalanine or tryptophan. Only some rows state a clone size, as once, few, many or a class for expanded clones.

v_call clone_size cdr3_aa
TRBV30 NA CAWRTANTEAFF
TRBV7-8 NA CASSLVSGGGEQFF
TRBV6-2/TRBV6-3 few CASSYAGQRFTF
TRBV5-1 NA CASSKVQENTEAFF
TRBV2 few CASRVQGSGELFF
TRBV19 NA CATRRKTGFMVF
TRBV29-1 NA CSVLTDRSEQFF
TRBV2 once CATQWDRGNTGELFF
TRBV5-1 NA CASSLAAGGNYGYTF
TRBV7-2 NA CASSLGLQGNYGYTF
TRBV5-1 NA CASSLESGSATNEKLFF
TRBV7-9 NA CASSYGTANYGYTF
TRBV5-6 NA CASSKGQGTGELFF
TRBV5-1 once CASSLEGGTGYTF
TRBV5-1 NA CASSQISTRQNTEAFF
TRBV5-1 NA CASSSWTGSRSEQYF
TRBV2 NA CASRAGGLAYNEQFF
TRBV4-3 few CASSRSTSGTGNTEAFF